This T cell receptor (beta chain) was recovered during a study of T cell repertoires in cytomegalovirus infection. This clonotype was seen a handful of times. What it recognizes is unknown. TCRdb re-called the reads through MiXCR, storing one row per CDR3 protein. The sample yields 650,000 to 900,000 distinct CDR3 sequences, around a third seen once. CDR3 length equals 15 residues. With 5 bases removed from V and 5 bases from J, the gap between germline ends came to 17 bases. Germline V lookup: CDR1 PRHDT, CDR2 FYEKMQ (reference sequence). Sequenced here: cultured CD8+ T cells from PBMCs, sampled from culture after CMV antigen stimulation. The chain carries TRBV13 and TRBJ2-3; D may be TRBD2 (5 bases). The source of this sequence is a human donor in good health (CMV status not recorded). Some clones in this sample may be carry-over from other donors' samples. CDR3 amino acids: CASSQRRRGKDTQYF. CDR3 bases: TGTGCCAGCAGCCAACGTCGTCGAGGGAAAGATACGCAGTATTTT.